These 20 T cell receptor beta chains were all obtained from the same sample, sequenced in a study of blood T cell repertoires in COVID-19. Using immunoSEQ multiplex PCR, the repertoire was profiled, and TCRdb retains in-frame clones only, with some absent. The sample has about 71,000 clones; approximately 85% are singletons. Source material: peripheral blood. These receptors were collected from a man older than 75 with acute or convalescent COVID-19.

The chain couples TRBV28 to TRBJ1-6, with 9 bases lining up with TRBD1. V lost 3 bases, J lost 10 bases, and 16 bases stayed unmatched. CDR3 length: 18 amino acids. Germline V gene data show CDR1 as MDHEN and CDR2 as SYDVKM. As DNA, the CDR3 is TGTGCCAGCAGTTTCACACCCCACCAACAGGGGGCTCGGTCACCCCTCCACTTT. This sequence encodes CASSFTPHQQGARSPLHF.

The chain carries TRBV7-8 and TRBJ1-3; D possibly corresponds to TRBD1 (6 bases). The germline gives CDR1 SGHVS, CDR2 FQNEAQ. Trimming removed 2 bases at V and 6 bases at J, with 14 bases between. The CDR3 is made up of 15 amino acids. DNA of the CDR3: TGTGCCAGCAGCTTAACCGGGACATTCGAAAACACCATATATTTT. This gives the protein CASSLTGTFENTIYF.

The chain carries TRBV28 and TRBJ2-1; perhaps TRBD1 as D (5 bases). CDR1 is MDHEN and CDR2 is SYDVKM in the germline V gene. V was shortened by 4 bases and J by 3 bases, with 16 bases between the two germline ends. This CDR3 has 16 amino acids. Here the CDR3 DNA reads TGTGCCAGCAGTTCCGACCACAGGAAGTACTACAATGAGCAGTTCTTC. Encoded protein: CASSSDHRKYYNEQFF.

The V call is TRBV19, the J call TRBJ2-1, with 8 bases identical to TRBD1. This CDR3 is built from 15 residues. The ends lost 6 bases at V and 6 bases at J; junction bases unmatched: 10. The germline V gene has CDR1 LNHDA and CDR2 SQIVND (reference sequence). The chain's CDR3 is CASRLDRGDGNEQFF. The CDR3 nucleotides read TGTGCCAGTAGATTAGACAGGGGTGACGGCAATGAGCAGTTCTTC.

The chain carries TRBV28 and TRBJ2-1; tentatively, D is TRBD1 (5 bases). Looked up from germline, CDR1 is MDHEN and CDR2 is SYDVKM. The CDR3 contains 14 residues. Deletions cut 2 bases from V and 5 bases from J, with 10 bases between. The CDR3 region is CASSLPQGNNEQFF. In nucleotides, the CDR3 is TGTGCCAGCAGTTTACCGCAGGGAAACAATGAGCAGTTCTTC.

This chain links TRBV10-3 with TRBJ2-5, with D perhaps TRBD2 (5 bases). This CDR3 comprises 13 residues. Germline V gives CDR1 ENHRY, CDR2 SYGVKD. The germline V and J ends were trimmed by 6 bases and 3 bases, with 11 bases remaining between them. Written as DNA, the CDR3 is TGTGCCATCAGCGAGAGGGAGAAAGAGACCCAGTACTTC. Translated: CAISEREKETQYF.

In this sample, this clone turned up once. The rearrangement links TRBV7-3 to TRBJ2-1; 8 bases are a match to TRBD1. This CDR3 region has 14 residues. The J segment lost 6 bases and the V segment lost 5 bases, leaving 6 bases of the junction unmatched. CDR1 SGHTA and CDR2 FQGTGA come from the germline V gene. CDR3 loop: CASSGRGPGNEQFF. As DNA, the CDR3 is TGTGCCAGCAGCGGCAGGGGGCCGGGCAATGAGCAGTTCTTC.

V is TRBV4-2 and J is TRBJ2-7; TRBD2 matches 11 bases. J lost 0 bases, V lost 5 bases, and 15 bases had no gene match. This CDR3 comprises 19 residues. From germline, CDR1 is LGHNA and CDR2 YNFKEQ. Written as DNA, the CDR3 is TGTGCCAGCAGCACCCGTTTAGCGGGAGGGCCGGGACGCTCCTACGAGCAGTACTTC. Residues: CASSTRLAGGPGRSYEQYF.

The chain couples TRBV19 to TRBJ2-7, with D uncertain. The CDR3 covers 11 residues. Germline V gives CDR1 LNHDA, CDR2 SQIVND (reference sequence). Trimming took 4 bases from V and 3 from J, leaving 4 bases between them. CDR3 nucleotides: TGTGCCAGTAGTACCAACTACGAGCAGTACTTC. This gives the protein CASSTNYEQYF. The full variable domain, in which reference TRBV19 and TRBJ2-7 provide the parts outside the CDR3, is DGGITQSPKYLFRKEGQNVTLSCEQNLNHDAMYWYRQDPGQGLRLIYYSQIVNDFQKGDIAEGYSVSREKKESFPLTVTSAQKNPTAFYLCASSTNYEQYFGPGTRLTVT.

The chain links TRBV9 to TRBJ2-7, with 7 bases lining up with TRBD1. From germline, CDR1 is SGDLS and CDR2 YYNGEE. Trimming took 4 bases from V and 1 from J; bases not matched to a gene: 2. The CDR3 is 13 amino acids. The CDR3 reads CASSKDRSYEQYF. The CDR3 DNA reads as TGTGCCAGCAGCAAGGACAGGTCCTACGAGCAGTACTTC.

The chain combines TRBV6-5 with TRBJ2-4; D gene uncertain. The CDR3 is 14 amino acids. Trimming took off 8 bases at V and 1 base at J, with 12 bases between the two ends. CDR1 and CDR2 from the germline V gene are MNHEY and SVGAGI. CDR3 amino acids: CASSRGEAKNIQYF. The DNA of the CDR3 is TGTGCCAGCTCTCGAGGAGAGGCCAAAAACATTCAGTACTTC.

This clone has just one count. The chain couples TRBV20-1 to TRBJ2-3, with unresolved D. Trimming left V 3 bases short and J 0 bases short, with 13 bases between. This CDR3 has 15 residues. Germline-derived CDR1 and CDR2 are DFQATT and SNEGSKA (reference sequence). The CDR3 DNA follows: TGCAGTGCTAGTCCCCCGTGGGCTAGCACAGATACGCAGTATTTT. This codes for CSASPPWASTDTQYF.

V gene TRBV7-2 combines with J gene TRBJ1-2; TRBD1 aligns across 10 bases. From germline, CDR1 is SGHTA and CDR2 FQGNSA. The CDR3 extends over 16 amino acids. The trim removed 5 bases at V and 4 bases at J, leaving 10 bases unmatched. CDR3 coding DNA: TGTGCCAGCAGCGCTTCCGGGACAGGGGCGTTCTATGGCTACACCTTC. Amino acid sequence: CASSASGTGAFYGYTF.

This CDR3 reads CASSQVGDYGGGTEAFF. CDR3 DNA: TGTGCCAGCAGCCAAGTGGGAGATTACGGGGGTGGGACTGAAGCTTTCTTT. The chain links TRBV4-2 to TRBJ1-1, with a weak D call TRBD1 (5 bases). CDR3 length equals 17 residues. Germline V CDR1 and CDR2: LGHNA, YNFKEQ. Trimming cost V 1 base and J 5 bases, with 20 bases left between them.

This clone was observed a handful of times. The chain links TRBV28 to TRBJ1-3, with D perhaps matching TRBD1 (6 bases). Germline CDR1 and CDR2: MDHEN and SYDVKM. The CDR3 runs 14 residues. Trimming took 7 bases from V and 2 from J, leaving 12 bases between them. In nucleotides, the CDR3 is TGTGCCAGCACCCCTTCAGGGGCTGGAAACACCATATATTTT. Encoded protein: CASTPSGAGNTIYF.

V usage is TRBV7-2 and J usage is TRBJ2-7, with 10 nucleotides matching TRBD2. CDR1 and CDR2 (germline): SGHTA, FQGNSA. This CDR3 has 14 residues. V lost 5 bases and J lost 6; bases outside the gene matches: 7. The CDR3 reads CASSTAGTSAEQYF. Written as DNA, the CDR3 is TGTGCCAGCAGCACTGCCGGGACTAGCGCCGAGCAGTACTTC.

The J gene is TRBJ1-5, the V gene TRBV28; 8 nucleotides align to TRBD1. This CDR3 is built from 15 residues. Trimming at V came to 4 bases and at J to 3 bases, leaving 5 bases not matched to a gene. Germline-derived CDR1 and CDR2 are MDHEN and SYDVKM. This CDR3 is CASSWGTGYNQPQHF. DNA for the CDR3: TGTGCCAGCAGTTGGGGGACAGGCTACAATCAGCCCCAGCATTTT. The full variable domain, in which reference TRBV28 and TRBJ1-5 provide the parts outside the CDR3, is DVKVTQSSRYLVKRTGEKVFLECVQDMDHENMFWYRQDPGLGLRLIYFSYDVKMKEKGDIPEGYSVSREKKERFSLILESASTNQTSMYLCASSWGTGYNQPQHFGDGTRLSIL.

The chain joins TRBV19 to TRBJ2-2; 9 bases fit TRBD1. CDR1 is LNHDA, CDR2 SQIVND, per germline (reference sequence). The CDR3 is 14 amino acids. The trim removed 5 bases at V and 4 bases at J, leaving 2 bases unmatched. CDR3 DNA: TGTGCCAGTAGTCCGACAGGGGGCACCGGGGAGCTGTTTTTT. The encoded protein is CASSPTGGTGELFF.

V usage is TRBV6-6 and J usage is TRBJ2-4; a weak D match, TRBD1 (6 bases). This CDR3 has 14 amino acids. Germline assignment: CDR1 MNHNY and CDR2 SVGAGI (reference sequence). Trimming shortened V by 0 bases and J by 8 bases, and 11 bases separated the two germline ends. The CDR3 DNA sequence: TGTGCCAGCAGTTACTCTCAGGGGTGGGACATTCAGTACTTC. This translates into CASSYSQGWDIQYF.

The chain employs TRBV5-4 and TRBJ2-3; TRBD2 aligns across 10 bases. V lost 4 bases, J lost 0 bases, and 11 bases stayed unmatched. The CDR3 is 18 residues long. Germline V gene data show CDR1 as SGHNT and CDR2 as YYREEE (reference sequence). The chain's CDR3 is CASSMGWTSGASTDTQYF. Written as DNA, the CDR3 is TGTGCCAGCAGCATGGGTTGGACTAGCGGCGCTAGCACAGATACGCAGTATTTT.